This T cell receptor beta chain was identified during a study of T cell responses to AZD1222 COVID-19 vaccine. Overall study context: The study pooled second doses at about 4 or about 12 weeks.

Overall study results and limits: Vaccine-associated CD4 TCRs spanned spike, dominant at 160-218 and 743-854. Donors were chiefly white British, with a greater number of females, and clonal diversity was perhaps underestimated.

Clones were read by immunoSEQ multiplex PCR, and TCRdb kept only the in-frame ones, dropping some. The sample carries under 100,000 clones, 90% recorded once. Details on this clone: Its specificity is not known.

Here the sequenced sample was peripheral blood, taken on day 0 of AZD1222 vaccination. This clonotype originated in an adult in good health.

The CDR3 DNA reads as TGTGCCAGCAGTCCAAACCAGGGGCACACTGAAGCTTTCTTT. Its translation is CASSPNQGHTEAFF. The rearrangement uses TRBV7-3 and TRBJ1-1; TRBD1 is a possible D gene (6 bases). The CDR3 has 14 residues. Trimming took off 6 bases at V and 3 bases at J, with 14 bases between the two ends. CDR1 is SGHTA and CDR2 is FQGTGA in the germline V gene.